Listed below are T cell receptor beta chains from one sample, sequenced in a study of CD8 T cells in ankylosing spondylitis. TCRdb called the 5' RACE reads again in MiXCR, with one record for every CDR3 protein. The sample includes around 300,000 distinct CDR3 sequences, 11% seen only once; the top ten take more than 7%. Sequencing was carried out using blood, either unsorted or a sorted T cell fraction (not recorded which). Receptors originate from a female donor with ankylosing spondylitis or in good health (not recorded which). CDR3s include the opening cysteine and the closing phenylalanine or tryptophan. A D gene is named only where the DNA matches it firmly. Size is omitted from some rows. Given values are once, few, many or a class for expanded clones.

d_call j_call v_call clone_size cdr3_aa cdr3_nt
- TRBJ2-2 TRBV10-3 few CAISESLTANGELFF TGTGCCATCAGTGAGTCTTTGACAGCCAACGGGGAGCTGTTTTTT
- TRBJ1-2 TRBV5-1 many CASSLGGIYGYTF TGCGCCAGCAGCTTAGGAGGGATCTATGGCTACACCTTC
- TRBJ2-2 TRBV7-9 - CASSLRLGSKGELFF TGTGCCAGCAGCTTACGGTTAGGATCGAAGGGGGAGCTGTTTTTT
- TRBJ1-1 TRBV7-6 - CASSKDSNTEAFF TGTGCCAGCAGCAAGGACAGCAACACTGAAGCTTTCTTT
- TRBJ2-6 TRBV21-1 many CASSKCPRTGRAGANVLTF TGTGCCAGCAGCAAATGCCCCCGGACAGGAAGAGCTGGGGCCAACGTCCTGACTTTC
TRBD1 TRBJ2-1 TRBV20-1 many CSARDVSGTGPYNEQFF TGCAGTGCTAGAGATGTGAGCGGGACAGGGCCCTACAATGAGCAGTTCTTC
TRBD1 TRBJ1-2 TRBV5-1 many CASSPGQFEYGYTF TGCGCCAGCAGCCCGGGACAGTTTGAGTATGGCTACACCTTC
- TRBJ2-1 TRBV10-3 once CAITAEQYNEQFF TGTGCCATCACGGCGGAGCAATACAATGAGCAGTTCTTC
- TRBJ2-7 TRBV11-2 many CASSSDLGYEQYF TGTGCCAGCAGCTCCGACCTAGGCTACGAGCAGTACTTC
- TRBJ1-1 TRBV12-3/TRBV12-4 - CASSLEGGNTEAFF TGTGCCAGCAGCTTGGAAGGGGGGAACACTGAAGCTTTCTTT
- TRBJ2-5 TRBV20-1 many CSAARGQKETQYF TGCAGTGCTGCCCGTGGGCAGAAAGAGACCCAGTACTTC
- TRBJ2-1 TRBV10-3 many CAISGRGENEQFF TGTGCCATCAGTGGGCGAGGAGAAAATGAGCAGTTCTTC
TRBD2 TRBJ2-1 TRBV20-1 - CSARSDLAGSSYNEQFF TGCAGTGCTAGGTCGGATTTAGCGGGGAGCTCCTACAATGAGCAGTTCTTC
TRBD2 TRBJ2-3 TRBV20-1 many CSAPGGVTQYF TGCAGTGCCCCCGGGGGGGTGACGCAGTATTTT
TRBD1 TRBJ1-1 TRBV5-1 many CASSSVPGQHEAFF TGCGCCAGCAGCTCCGTCCCGGGACAGCATGAAGCTTTCTTT
TRBD2 TRBJ2-7 TRBV10-2 many CASSETGGKYYEQYF TGCGCCAGCAGTGAGACGGGAGGCAAATACTACGAGCAGTACTTC
- TRBJ1-5 TRBV28 - CASLAGGYERPQHF TGTGCCAGCCTGGCCGGCGGTTACGAGCGGCCCCAGCATTTT
- TRBJ1-6 TRBV28 many CASSIHREGSPLHF TGTGCCAGCAGTATCCACAGGGAGGGTTCACCCCTCCACTTT
- TRBJ2-5 TRBV10-3 few CAISGNREETQYF TGTGCCATCAGTGGCAACCGGGAGGAGACCCAGTACTTC
TRBD2 TRBJ2-3 TRBV20-1 many CSARPGTSGGLTDTQYF TGCAGTGCTAGACCTGGGACTAGCGGGGGGCTCACAGATACGCAGTATTTT
TRBD1 TRBJ2-7 TRBV5-1 many CASSPQGDYEQYF TGCGCCAGCAGCCCGCAGGGGGACTACGAGCAGTACTTC
TRBD2 TRBJ2-2 TRBV20-1 - CTVPGLAGGTGELFF TGCACCGTACCGGGACTAGCGGGAGGGACCGGGGAGCTGTTTTTT
- TRBJ1-5 TRBV12-3/TRBV12-4 - CTSSLKSRGIFGSNQPQHF TGTACCAGCAGTCTCAAGAGTAGGGGAATATTCGGGAGCAATCAGCCCCAGCATTTT
- TRBJ1-2 TRBV4-2 few CASSQGTLHYGYTF TGTGCCAGCAGCCAAGGGACCCTCCACTATGGCTACACCTTC
TRBD2 TRBJ2-7 TRBV12-3/TRBV12-4 many CASSKRENSYEQYF TGTGCCAGCAGCAAGCGGGAGAACTCCTACGAGCAGTACTTC
- TRBJ1-2 TRBV12-3/TRBV12-4 many CASSLESGGPEAYGYTF TGTGCCAGCAGTTTAGAATCGGGCGGCCCGGAGGCGTATGGCTACACCTTC
TRBD1 TRBJ2-6 TRBV7-2 many CASSLNPGGGANVLTF TGTGCCAGCAGCTTGAACCCAGGGGGCGGGGCCAACGTCCTGACTTTC
TRBD1 TRBJ1-5 TRBV29-1 many CSASTGVGNQPQHF TGCAGCGCCAGCACAGGGGTAGGCAATCAGCCCCAGCATTTT
- TRBJ1-5 TRBV10-3 few CAISPGTTDQPQHF TGTGCCATCAGTCCCGGGACAACGGATCAGCCCCAGCATTTT
- TRBJ1-4 TRBV20-1 many CSARGTTNEKLFF TGCAGTGCTAGAGGAACCACTAATGAAAAACTGTTTTTT
- TRBJ2-1 TRBV20-1 many CSARVGLANEQFF TGCAGTGCTAGAGTAGGCCTAGCCAATGAGCAGTTCTTC
- TRBJ1-5 TRBV20-1 - CSARVFLIFTTRYSNQPQHF TGCAGTGCTAGAGTTTTTCTTATATTTACGACCCGATATAGCAATCAGCCCCAGCATTTT
TRBD1 TRBJ2-3 TRBV27 few CASSFPNRGDTQYF TGTGCCAGCAGTTTCCCCAACAGGGGAGATACGCAGTATTTT
TRBD1 TRBJ2-2 TRBV20-1 many CSARDGTDDAGQLFF TGCAGTGCTAGAGACGGGACAGACGACGCGGGCCAGCTGTTTTTT
- TRBJ1-3 TRBV18 - CASSPLPATLPGNTIYF TGTGCCAGCTCACCCTTGCCGGCAACCTTACCTGGAAACACCATATATTTT
TRBD1 TRBJ1-1 TRBV20-1 many CSAPGDRVLDTEAFF TGCAGTGCACCCGGGGACAGGGTGTTGGACACTGAAGCTTTCTTT
- TRBJ1-1 TRBV27 many CASSSLPLSQAFF TGTGCCAGCAGTTCCCTCCCCCTATCTCAAGCTTTCTTT
TRBD1 TRBJ1-5 TRBV18 - CASSPRQGAIQPQHF TGTGCCAGCTCACCACGGCAGGGGGCAATTCAGCCCCAGCATTTT
TRBD1 TRBJ2-5 TRBV20-1 - CCARAGTGGFGETQYF TGCTGTGCTAGAGCCGGGACAGGGGGATTTGGGGAGACCCAGTACTTC
- TRBJ2-1 TRBV11-1 many CASSPGRGENYNEQFF TGTGCCAGCAGCCCCGGTAGGGGGGAGAACTACAATGAGCAGTTCTTC
- TRBJ2-7 TRBV18 few CASSPPDFALYEQYF TGTGCCAGCTCACCACCCGATTTCGCACTCTACGAGCAGTACTTC
- TRBJ2-7 TRBV3-1 many CASSHYSMGSYEQYF TGTGCCAGCAGCCACTATAGCATGGGTTCCTACGAGCAGTACTTC
- TRBJ2-1 TRBV10-3 many CATRGLIGAPRDEQFF TGTGCCACCCGGGGGTTAATCGGGGCGCCCCGCGATGAGCAGTTCTTC
TRBD1 TRBJ2-1 TRBV5-1 many CASSSPGQGVGSYNEQFF TGCGCCAGCAGCTCCCCGGGACAGGGGGTTGGCTCCTACAATGAGCAGTTCTTC
- TRBJ1-1 TRBV5-1 many CASSLTRNTEAFF TGCGCCAGCAGCTTAACGCGGAACACTGAAGCTTTCTTT
TRBD1 TRBJ1-5 TRBV20-1 - CSARAPRDRREQPQHF TGCAGTGCTAGAGCCCCCCGGGACAGGCGCGAACAGCCCCAGCATTTT
- TRBJ2-5 TRBV10-3 many CAISASSQETQYF TGTGCCATCAGCGCGAGCAGTCAAGAGACCCAGTACTTC
TRBD1 TRBJ2-3 TRBV7-6 - CASSFGTASTDTQYF TGTGCCAGCAGCTTCGGGACAGCTAGCACAGATACGCAGTATTTT
- TRBJ1-1 TRBV19 - CASTVNTEAFF TGTGCCAGTACCGTGAACACTGAAGCTTTCTTT